This T cell receptor beta chain derives from a study of long-term antiretroviral therapy in people with HIV. Study results and caveats: Therapy changes, viral resistance and ART adherence were not documented in the available data. Versus controls, repertoires in people with HIV had narrower CDR3 length ranges. Pre-ART-expanded clones dominated the repertoire at all time points.

V lost 6 bases, J lost 13 bases, and 7 bases stayed unmatched. The germline V gene encodes CDR1 MDHEN and CDR2 SYDVKM. This CDR3 comprises 12 residues. Points on this clone: As yet, its antigen is unknown.

It was version v3.0 of the immunoSEQ assay that was run at survey level. Sequencing aimed at roughly 40,000-55,000 T-cell genomes per sample. TCRdb's table, derived via immunoSEQ multiplex PCR, lists solely in-frame clones and lacks some. Here the sample spans tens of thousands of clones, 70% to 85% being singletons. This rearrangement joins TRBV28 to TRBJ2-1, with 9 positions matching TRBD2. The material sequenced was unsorted PBMCs, taken 3 years after starting antiretroviral therapy. The TCR comes from a man aged 50 to 60 with HIV. CDR3 sequence reads: CASRLGAGGQFF. The CDR3 DNA reads TGTGCCAGCAGGTTAGGAGCGGGAGGTCAGTTCTTC. Drawing the rest from reference TRBV28 and TRBJ2-1, the complete variable domain is DVKVTQSSRYLVKRTGEKVFLECVQDMDHENMFWYRQDPGLGLRLIYFSYDVKMKEKGDIPEGYSVSREKKERFSLILESASTNQTSMYLCASRLGAGGQFFGPGTRLTVL.